Shown below are 23 T cell receptor beta chains from a single sample sequenced in a study of T cell repertoires in cytomegalovirus infection. TCRdb recomputed calls from the reads with MiXCR, one row per CDR3 protein. The sample gives approximately 240,000 distinct CDR3 sequences, about 12% of which show up once; approximately 1.8% is in the top ten. The sequencing sample was made of PBMCs. These receptors were obtained from a human donor in good health (CMV status not recorded). Some clones in this sample may be carry-over from other donors' samples.

This clonotype was picked up a small number of times. This sequence joins TRBV28 and TRBJ2-3; no firm D call. The germline V gene has CDR1 MDHEN and CDR2 SYDVKM. Deletions cut 2 bases from V and 1 base from J, with 7 bases between. This CDR3 comprises 14 residues. This CDR3 is CASSLEDGTDTQYF. In DNA form, the CDR3 reads TGTGCCAGCAGTTTAGAAGACGGCACAGATACGCAGTATTTT. The full variable domain, rest sourced from reference TRBV28 and TRBJ2-3, is DVKVTQSSRYLVKRTGEKVFLECVQDMDHENMFWYRQDPGLGLRLIYFSYDVKMKEKGDIPEGYSVSREKKERFSLILESASTNQTSMYLCASSLEDGTDTQYFGPGTRLTVL.

This clonotype was observed a handful of times. V usage is TRBV6-2 or TRBV6-3 and J usage is TRBJ1-3, with D uncertain. The CDR3 extends over 17 amino acids. V lost 2 bases and J 0 bases, leaving 14 bases between the germline ends. Germline values: CDR1 MNHEY, CDR2 SVGEGT. The CDR3 DNA reads TGTGCCAGCAGTTACCCCCGACGAACCGGCTCTGGAAACACCATATATTTT. This codes for CASSYPRRTGSGNTIYF.

The sample holds one count of this clonotype. The V gene is TRBV3-1, the J gene TRBJ1-2, with D hard to call. The CDR3 covers 14 residues. V was trimmed by 4 bases and J by 2 bases, leaving 11 bases between them. Per the germline V gene, CDR1 is LGHDT and CDR2 is YNNKEL (reference sequence). The CDR3 region is CASSPQVLNYGYTF. The CDR3 DNA is TGTGCCAGCAGCCCTCAGGTTCTCAACTATGGCTACACCTTC.

Many counts were recorded for this clonotype. The chain has TRBV28 and TRBJ1-5, with a tentative D call TRBD1 (6 bases). Per the germline V gene, CDR1 is MDHEN and CDR2 is SYDVKM. The CDR3 is made up of 13 amino acids. The V and J ends lost 5 bases and 5 bases respectively, with 10 bases between them. The chain's CDR3 is CASSITGHQPQHF. The CDR3 DNA is TGTGCCAGCAGTATAACAGGGCATCAGCCCCAGCATTTT.

This clonotype occurred many times. The chain combines TRBV6-5 with TRBJ1-2; 7 bases are a match to TRBD1. The CDR3 is made up of 14 amino acids. V was pared by 6 bases and J by 4 bases, with 8 bases of the junction left unmatched. Germline V gene data show CDR1 as MNHEY and CDR2 as SVGAGI. The CDR3 protein is CASSRRQGAYGYTF. In DNA, the CDR3 is TGTGCCAGCAGCCGAAGACAGGGCGCCTATGGCTACACCTTC.

This clonotype was seen repeatedly, ten times or more. CDR3 bases: TGTGCCAGCACCGGGACAGGGGTTACTGAAGCTTTCTTT. This sequence encodes CASTGTGVTEAFF. This chain connects TRBV28 to TRBJ1-1; 10 nucleotides match TRBD1. In germline, CDR1 is MDHEN, CDR2 SYDVKM. The CDR3 sequence is 13 residues long. The J segment lost 5 bases and the V segment lost 7 bases, leaving 4 bases of the junction unmatched.

About this clonotype: Possible read error: a much larger clone is one base away. The chain joins TRBV6-1 to TRBJ1-4; 7 bases match TRBD1. Germline V gene sequence: CDR1 MNHNS, CDR2 SASEGT. The CDR3 sequence is 14 residues long. The DNA of the CDR3 is TGTGCCGGCAGGGGAGGACAGGACAATGAAAAACTGTTTTTT. It translates to CAGRGGQDNEKLFF.

This clonotype was observed at least ten times. The rearrangement uses TRBV7-2 and TRBJ2-5, with D unclear. Germline CDR1 reads SGHTA; CDR2 reads FQGNSA. The CDR3 runs 13 residues. Deletions cut 7 bases from V and 0 bases from J, with 9 bases between. The chain's CDR3 is CASTNRDQETQYF. Here the CDR3 DNA reads TGTGCCAGCACCAATCGAGACCAAGAGACCCAGTACTTC.

CDR3 coding DNA: TGTGCCAGCAGCCCTGGATCAGAGGGCCTATATGATACGCAGTATTTT. Translation gives CASSPGSEGLYDTQYF. The chain links TRBV7-8 to TRBJ2-3, with D possibly TRBD2 on 5 matching bases. This CDR3 comprises 16 residues. Germline CDR1 reads SGHVS; CDR2 reads FQNEAQ. V was cut by 5 bases and J by 6 bases, with 21 bases left in between. The complete variable domain, with remaining parts taken from reference TRBV7-8 and TRBJ2-3, reads GAGVSQSPRYKVAKRGQDVALRCDPISGHVSLFWYQQALGQGPEFLTYFQNEAQLDKSGLPSDRFFAERPEGSVSTLKIQRTQQEDSAVYLCASSPGSEGLYDTQYFGPGTRLTVL.

This clonotype was counted many times. Its ends do not fully match the called genes, so a read error is possible. The chain employs TRBV7-2 and TRBJ1-2; no reliable D call. The CDR3 consists of 12 residues. Germline CDR1 and CDR2: SGHTA and FQGNSA. CDR3 residues: CASSFRASYISF. The CDR3 DNA reads as TGTGCCAGCAGCTTTCGGGCGTCCTACATTTCCTTC.

V usage is TRBV6-1 and J usage is TRBJ1-2; tentatively, D is TRBD1 (5 bases). Trimming pared 8 bases from V and 13 bases from J, leaving 14 bases between. The CDR3 totals 10 residues. Germline V gene lookup returns CDR1 MNHNS and CDR2 SASEGT. DNA of the CDR3: TGTGCCAGCGTCGGGACGACTCTCACCTTC. Its protein is CASVGTTLTF.

The chain employs TRBV6-2 or TRBV6-3 and TRBJ2-3, with a possible D match to TRBD2 (7 bases). CDR3 length: 17 amino acids. V dropped 2 bases and J dropped 1 base, with 16 bases sitting between them. Germline assignment: CDR1 MNHEY and CDR2 SVGEGT. The CDR3 sequence: CASSYGRGRTRTDTQYF. CDR3 DNA sequence: TGTGCCAGCAGTTACGGGCGGGGGCGCACCCGCACAGATACGCAGTATTTT.

The CDR3 DNA is TGTGCCAGCAGAGGGACAGCGGGGGGCCTTGGCTACACCTTC. Translated, it gives CASRGTAGGLGYTF. V usage is TRBV6-2 or TRBV6-3 and J usage is TRBJ1-2; TRBD1 matches at 7 bases. From germline, CDR1 is MNHEY and CDR2 SVGEGT. After removal of 6 bases from V and 7 bases from J, the junction contained 11 bases not matched to a gene. CDR3 length: 14 residues.

This clonotype turned up a few times. The chain has TRBV5-1 and TRBJ2-1; 8 bases are a match to TRBD2. The CDR3 runs to 14 residues. Germline V gives CDR1 SGHRS, CDR2 YFSETQ. J was trimmed by 1 base and V by 5 bases; bases with no gene match: 2. CDR3 protein: CASSGGGSYNEQFF. The DNA for the CDR3 is TGCGCCAGCAGTGGCGGGGGGTCCTACAATGAGCAGTTCTTC.

This clonotype was detected ten times or more. The chain combines TRBV11-3 with TRBJ2-1; unclear D gene. Germline lookup yields CDR1 SGHNT and CDR2 YENEEA. There are 14 residues in the CDR3. V was shortened by 1 base and J by 5 bases, with 9 bases between the two germline ends. DNA for the CDR3: TGTGCCAGCAGCTTAGCCCCCGTGGACAATGAGCAGTTCTTC. Translation: CASSLAPVDNEQFF.

At least ten counts were recorded for this clonotype. The V and J genes are TRBV7-9 and TRBJ2-7; perhaps D is TRBD1 or TRBD2 (5 bases each). The CDR3 is 17 residues long. Germline V gives CDR1 SEHNR, CDR2 FQNEAQ (reference sequence). Trimming pared 0 bases from V and 0 bases from J, leaving 15 bases between. The DNA of the CDR3 is TGTGCCAGCAGCTTAGCGCAGTGGGCAGGGAGCTCCTACGAGCAGTACTTC. Translation: CASSLAQWAGSSYEQYF.

The chain joins TRBV6-5 to TRBJ1-5; D is unresolved. Germline lookup yields CDR1 MNHEY and CDR2 SVGAGI. CDR3 size: 16 residues. Trimming shortened V by 0 bases and J by 1 base, and 10 bases separated the two germline ends. CDR3 residues: CASSYSVSGSNQPQHF. DNA for the CDR3: TGTGCCAGCAGTTACTCCGTTTCGGGGAGCAATCAGCCCCAGCATTTT.

This clonotype was counted many times. The V gene is TRBV28, the J gene TRBJ2-6; the D is unclear. CDR1 is MDHEN, CDR2 SYDVKM, per germline. The V end lost 1 base, the J end lost 4 bases, and 8 bases lay between the germline ends. This CDR3 contains 15 residues. CDR3 loop: CASSLYGRGANVLTF. The CDR3 DNA reads as TGTGCCAGCAGTTTATACGGTCGCGGGGCCAACGTCCTGACTTTC.

This clonotype was recorded many times. The rearrangement uses TRBV5-4 and TRBJ2-7; 13 bases fit TRBD2. This CDR3 spans 15 amino acids. Per germline, CDR1 SGHNT and CDR2 YYREEE (reference sequence). J gave up 2 bases and V 3 bases, and 2 bases lay outside the gene matches. The CDR3 spells CASSYGTSGTYEQYF. The CDR3 region has the DNA TGTGCCAGCAGCTACGGGACTAGCGGGACCTACGAGCAGTACTTC.

V and J are TRBV5-5 and TRBJ1-3; D is perhaps TRBD1 (5 bases). The germline gives CDR1 SGHKS, CDR2 YYEKEE (reference sequence). V was cut by 2 bases and J by 9 bases, with 15 bases left in between. There are 14 residues in the CDR3. The DNA for the CDR3 is TGTGCCAGCAGCTTCGGGACGGGCGGGGGCACCATATATTTT. It codes for CASSFGTGGGTIYF. Using reference TRBV5-5 and TRBJ1-3 for the parts outside the CDR3, the full variable domain is DAGVTQSPTHLIKTRGQQVTLRCSPISGHKSVSWYQQVLGQGPQFIFQYYEKEERGRGNFPDRFSARQFPNYSSELNVNALLLGDSALYLCASSFGTGGGTIYFGEGSWLTVV.

This clonotype showed up just a few times. The chain has TRBV28 and TRBJ2-1, with 14 bases lining up with TRBD2. The CDR3 has 14 residues. Trimming removed 6 bases from V and 12 bases from J; junction bases left unmatched: 7. Germline V gene data show CDR1 as MDHEN and CDR2 as SYDVKM. Here the CDR3 reads CASSPGLAGVGQFF. Here the CDR3 DNA reads TGTGCCAGCAGCCCGGGACTAGCGGGAGTGGGGCAGTTCTTC. The full variable domain, its missing parts supplied by reference TRBV28 and TRBJ2-1, is DVKVTQSSRYLVKRTGEKVFLECVQDMDHENMFWYRQDPGLGLRLIYFSYDVKMKEKGDIPEGYSVSREKKERFSLILESASTNQTSMYLCASSPGLAGVGQFFGPGTRLTVL.

The CDR3 nucleotides read TGCAGCGTTGAAAGCTTTAGCTACGAGCAGTACTTC. It translates to CSVESFSYEQYF. The gene calls are TRBV29-1 and TRBJ2-7; D remains unclear. This CDR3 contains 12 residues. V lost 2 bases and J lost 3, with 8 bases in between. CDR1 is SQVTM and CDR2 is ANQGSEA in the germline V gene.

The V gene is TRBV5-1, the J gene TRBJ1-1; tentatively, D is TRBD1 (5 bases). V was pared by 3 bases and J by 5 bases, with 8 bases between. CDR3 length: 12 residues. Germline lookup yields CDR1 SGHRS and CDR2 YFSETQ. CDR3 DNA sequence: TGCGCCAGCAGCTGGTCAGGGACTGAAGCTTTCTTT. This translates into CASSWSGTEAFF.